This entry lists 7 T cell receptor beta chains sequenced from one sample in a study of blood T cell repertoires in COVID-19. The protocol was immunoSEQ multiplex PCR, while the TCRdb copy is restricted to in-frame clones and leaves out a portion. Among under 250,000 clones, roughly 80% were seen once, and the ten largest hold 6% to 9.5%. The sequenced sample was peripheral blood. The receptors come from a woman of 80 years or more with acute or convalescent COVID-19.

V gene TRBV11-2 combines with J gene TRBJ2-3; the D gene is possibly TRBD1 (5 bases). This CDR3 is 15 amino acids long. The V end lost 0 bases, the J end lost 4 bases, and 11 bases lay between the germline ends. Germline V gene sequence: CDR1 SGHAT, CDR2 FQNNGV. CDR3 region: CASSLETGGADTQYF. The CDR3 DNA sequence: TGTGCCAGCAGCTTAGAAACAGGCGGCGCAGATACGCAGTATTTT.

The rearrangement links TRBV2 to TRBJ1-4; no clear D. The germline V and J ends were trimmed by 7 bases and 4 bases, with 7 bases remaining between them. The CDR3 has 12 residues. The germline V gene has CDR1 SNHLY and CDR2 FYNNEI. CDR3 nucleotide sequence: TGTGCCAGCAAGAGGATTAATGAAAAACTGTTTTTT. Its protein is CASKRINEKLFF. Filled out from reference TRBV2 and TRBJ1-4, the complete variable domain reads EPEVTQTPSHQVTQMGQEVILRCVPISNHLYFYWYRQILGQKVEFLVSFYNNEISEKSEIFDDQFSVERPDGSNFTLKIRSTKLEDSAMYFCASKRINEKLFFGSGTQLSVL.

V is TRBV6-6 and J is TRBJ1-1, with D maybe TRBD1 (5 bases). The CDR3 runs 14 residues. The V gene's germline CDR1 is MNHNY and CDR2 SVGAGI (reference sequence). V gave up 6 bases and J gave up 2 bases, with 13 bases separating them. This chain's CDR3 is CASSPREGNTEAFF. DNA of the CDR3: TGTGCCAGCAGCCCCAGGGAGGGAAACACTGAAGCTTTCTTT.

For this clone: At one of its ends the junction is not consistent with the germline gene, which may arise from a read error. This chain's CDR3 is CASRLGQTGMGGYTF. CDR3 DNA sequence: TGTGCCAGCAGGTTAGGACAGACGGGCATGGGTGGCTACACCTTC. The rearrangement links TRBV7-2 to TRBJ1-2, with D possibly being TRBD1 (6 bases). The CDR3 has 15 amino acids. CDR1 and CDR2 (germline): SGHTA, FQGNSA.

The chain recombines TRBV19 with TRBJ2-7; 16 nucleotides agree with TRBD2. The CDR3 runs 17 residues. The germline V gene has CDR1 LNHDA and CDR2 SQIVND (reference sequence). J lost 3 bases, V lost 5 bases, and 7 bases had no gene match. The CDR3 spells CASSSGTSGRARYEQYF. As DNA, the CDR3 is TGTGCCAGTAGTTCCGGGACTAGCGGGAGGGCACGCTACGAGCAGTACTTC.

The chain links TRBV5-4 to TRBJ2-7, with D unclear. Trimming cost V 0 bases and J 0 bases, with 10 bases left between them. CDR1 is SGHNT and CDR2 is YYREEE in the germline V gene (reference sequence). The CDR3 sequence is 15 residues long. The CDR3 DNA sequence: TGTGCCAGCAGCTTGGACATCAGGAACTCCTACGAGCAGTACTTC. It specifies CASSLDIRNSYEQYF.

The chain uses TRBV6-1 and TRBJ2-3; D may be TRBD1 (5 bases). V was cut by 2 bases and J by 5 bases, with 8 bases left in between. CDR3 size: 13 residues. CDR1 is MNHNS and CDR2 is SASEGT in the germline V gene. CDR3 in amino acids: CASSESRGDTQYF. DNA of the CDR3: TGTGCCAGCAGTGAAAGTAGGGGAGATACGCAGTATTTT.